The clone carrying this T cell receptor beta chain was seen a handful of times. As yet, its antigen is unknown. The germline V and J ends were trimmed by 1 base and 4 bases, with 7 bases remaining between them. The CDR3 contains 14 residues. Per germline, CDR1 WSHSY and CDR2 SAAADI. Individual cDNA molecules received unique molecular identifiers. TCRdb re-called the 5' RACE reads through MiXCR, storing one row per CDR3 protein. The sample lists roughly 93,000 distinct CDR3 sequences, over 12% occurring once. The record originates from a study of early T cells in non-severe SARS-CoV-2 infection. Study-level information: Whole-blood bulk RNA, unsorted, was sequenced, and chains were unpaired.

Overall study findings and caveats: VDJdb matches were skewed toward anti-spike CD8 T cell responses.

The chain carries TRBV10-2 and TRBJ2-2; D is tentatively TRBD1 or TRBD2 (5 bases each). The receptor was derived from an adult who was a healthcare worker with PCR-confirmed SARS-CoV-2 infection or an uninfected control (not recorded which). Sequenced: whole blood. The CDR3 coding sequence is TGCGCCAGCAGTGAGTTGGGGGTCACCGGGGAGCTGTTTTTT. This sequence encodes CASSELGVTGELFF.